This T cell receptor beta chain was found in a study of CD8 T cells in Susac syndrome. High-throughput TCR beta sequencing covered peripheral CD8+ and CD4+ T cells. Study-wide results and caveats: The TCR sequencing and HLA analysis in the study involved a relatively small number of individuals, as the study acknowledged.

A word on this clonotype: Antigen specificity is unknown.

An amount of RNA that ranged from roughly 0.45 to 1 ug was reverse transcribed with random hexamers. With immunoSEQ multiplex PCR, TCR beta CDR3 was amplified across 54 Vbeta and 13 Jbeta. From the immunoSEQ multiplex PCR reads, TCRdb called clonotypes with MiXCR, one entry per CDR3 protein. Of around 280,000 distinct CDR3 sequences listed, roughly 85% are singletons. J gave up 5 bases and V 6 bases, and 6 bases lay outside the gene matches. This CDR3 has 14 amino acids. Material for sequencing was CD8+ T cells from PBMCs. The origin of this receptor is a human donor with multiple sclerosis. The chain recombines TRBV12-3 or TRBV12-4 with TRBJ1-4, with TRBD1 matching 7 bases. CDR3 protein: CASSWTGRNEKLFF. CDR3 DNA sequence: TGTGCCAGCAGCTGGACAGGCAGGAATGAAAAACTGTTTTTT.